This T cell receptor (beta chain) derives from a study of spatial heterogeneity in lung cancer. The sample's time point: sample taken at primary tumor resection. Whole RNA from tumor, nontumor lung or frozen PBMC was sequenced unsorted. Donors were about 70 untreated early-stage non-small cell lung cancer patients. This clonotype was counted ten times or more. The CDR3 has 18 amino acids. CDR1 MNHEY and CDR2 SMNVEV come from the germline V gene (reference sequence). V shed 0 bases and J 5 bases; nucleotides not matched to a gene: 14. TCRdb called the 5' RACE reads again in MiXCR, with one record for every CDR3 protein. The sample lists 20,000 to 25,000 distinct CDR3 sequences, about 4.9% occurring once.

Sequencing was performed on PBMCs, taken at surgery. The V gene is TRBV27, the J gene TRBJ2-5; TRBD2 matches at 8 bases. The clonotype originates from a male donor with early-stage non-small cell lung cancer. CDR3 DNA: TGTGCCAGCAGTTTATCTGGACTAGCTCTTCCCCTCGGGGAGACCCAGTACTTC. It codes for CASSLSGLALPLGETQYF.